This TCR beta chain originates from a study of beta chain features in type 1 diabetes. Sequenced material consisted of expressed TCRB transcripts (all of the isolated RNA was reverse transcribed). The repertoire was sequenced with immunoSEQ multiplex PCR; TCRdb's copy has only in-frame clones and lacks some. The table shows 250,000 or so clones, with roughly 70% occurring only once. Per germline, CDR1 LNHDA and CDR2 SQIVND (reference sequence). The CDR3 totals 14 residues. With 10 bases clipped from V and 4 bases from J, the junction kept 8 bases outside the gene matches. This clone was observed a few times.

The sequenced material came from naive CD4+ T cells from blood. This clonotype was obtained from a man younger than 45 in good health. The chain uses TRBV19 and TRBJ2-2; 8 positions match TRBD1. Here the CDR3 DNA reads TGTGCCACCGTGGACAGGGTCGGCACCGGGGAGCTGTTTTTT. It encodes CATVDRVGTGELFF.